The text below deals with one TCR beta chain. From germline, CDR1 is KGHSH and CDR2 LQKENI. The length of the CDR3 is 12 residues. Trimming removed 2 bases at V and 8 bases at J, with 6 bases between. Among the donors, all were healthy bone marrow donors. This record belongs to a study of cytomegalovirus exposure and HLA in healthy donors. This PCR relied on a set of 60 Vbeta primers and 13 Jbeta primers. Using immunoSEQ multiplex PCR, the repertoire was profiled, and TCRdb retains in-frame clones only, with some absent. This table holds 100,000 to 150,000 clones, approximately 80% found once. The material sequenced was PBMCs. V is TRBV18 and J is TRBJ1-4; no clear D. The receptor's source is a man younger than 40 in good health and CMV-seropositive. The CDR3 region has the DNA TGTGCCAGCTCACCAATTGGCGAAAAACTGTTTTTT. Translated, it gives CASSPIGEKLFF.